Given below is one T cell receptor beta chain in context. Trimming removed 4 bases from V and 3 bases from J, with 13 bases in between. Germline CDR1 reads SGHRS; CDR2 reads YFSETQ. The CDR3 contains 15 residues. The data were taken from a study of blood T cell repertoires in COVID-19. Study context: There were acute and convalescent COVID-19 samples, and they came from the United States, Italy and Spain. The analysed material was cDNA or gDNA that came from T cells, B-cell-depleted T cells, or PBMCs.

The repertoire was sequenced with immunoSEQ multiplex PCR; TCRdb's copy has only in-frame clones and lacks some. The data hold more than 60,000 clones, with 65% to 85% observed a single time. Sequencing was performed on peripheral blood. The sequence derives from a man aged 60 to 75 with active or convalescent COVID-19. The gene calls are TRBV5-1 and TRBJ1-4; the D is unclear. The CDR3: CASSLAPQSNEKLFF. In nucleotides, the CDR3 is TGCGCCAGCAGCCTCGCCCCGCAGTCTAATGAAAAACTGTTTTTT.